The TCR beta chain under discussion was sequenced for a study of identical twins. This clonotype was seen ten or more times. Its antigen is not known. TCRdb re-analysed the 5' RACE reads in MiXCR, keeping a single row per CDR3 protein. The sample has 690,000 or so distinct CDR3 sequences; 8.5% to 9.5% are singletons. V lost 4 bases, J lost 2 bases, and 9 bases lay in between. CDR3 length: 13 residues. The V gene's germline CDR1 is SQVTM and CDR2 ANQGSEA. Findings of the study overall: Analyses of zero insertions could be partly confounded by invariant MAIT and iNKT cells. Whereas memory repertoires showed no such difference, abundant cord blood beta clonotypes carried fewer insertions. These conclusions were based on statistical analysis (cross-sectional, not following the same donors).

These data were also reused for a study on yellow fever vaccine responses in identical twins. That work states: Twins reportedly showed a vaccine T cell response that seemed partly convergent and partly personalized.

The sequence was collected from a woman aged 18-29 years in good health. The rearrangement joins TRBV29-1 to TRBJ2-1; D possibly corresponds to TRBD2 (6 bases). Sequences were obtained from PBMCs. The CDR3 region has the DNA TGCAGCGTTGGACTAGGAGCCTACAATGAGCAGTTCTTC. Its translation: CSVGLGAYNEQFF.